The 18 T cell receptor beta chains in this list originate from one sample, sequenced in a study of blood T cell repertoires in COVID-19. Sequencing used immunoSEQ multiplex PCR; TCRdb keeps in-frame clones, though not all of them. The sample includes around 140,000 clones, approximately 90% of them seen just once. Sequencing was performed on peripheral blood. Receptors originate from a human donor in a cohort sampled during active COVID-19.

CDR3 in amino acids: CASSPRFGYEQYF. As DNA, the CDR3 is TGTGCCAGCAGTCCGAGATTCGGTTACGAGCAGTACTTC. V usage is TRBV6-6 and J usage is TRBJ2-7, with no clear D. There are 13 residues in the CDR3. Germline CDR1 is MNHNY and CDR2 is SVGAGI (reference sequence). The V end was cut by 5 bases, the J end by 4 bases, with 12 bases between.

J is TRBJ2-7 and V is TRBV11-2; maybe TRBD1 (5 bases). The CDR3 totals 15 residues. Between the trimmed V and J ends, which lost 1 base and 0 bases, there was a span of 10 bases. Germline V lookup: CDR1 SGHAT, CDR2 FQNNGV. The CDR3 sequence: CASSLAGQSSYEQYF. The CDR3 coding sequence is TGTGCCAGCAGCTTAGCAGGGCAGAGCTCCTACGAGCAGTACTTC.

The rearrangement joins TRBV3-1 (or the pseudogene TRBV3-2) to TRBJ2-5, with D possibly TRBD2 on 7 matching bases. The CDR3 is 16 residues long. The V end lost 0 bases, the J end lost 5 bases, and 16 bases lay between the germline ends. Germline values: CDR1 LGHDT, CDR2 YNNKEL (reference sequence). The CDR3 is CASSQEMRGGWETQYF. The CDR3 coding sequence is TGTGCCAGCAGCCAAGAGATGAGGGGGGGTTGGGAGACCCAGTACTTC.

The chain combines TRBV6-4 with TRBJ2-7; possibly TRBD1 for D (5 bases). Deletions cut 6 bases from V and 7 bases from J, with 16 bases between. The CDR3 length is 13 residues. Germline V gene lookup returns CDR1 MRHNA and CDR2 SNTAGT. As DNA, the CDR3 is TGTGCCAGCAGGTTCTCGGCAGGGCGGGAGCAGTACTTC. This sequence encodes CASRFSAGREQYF.

The chain carries TRBV13 and TRBJ2-1; tentatively, D is TRBD2 (7 bases). CDR1 and CDR2 from the germline V gene are PRHDT and FYEKMQ (reference sequence). Trimming shortened V by 5 bases and J by 5 bases, and 16 bases separated the two germline ends. This CDR3 has 15 residues. DNA for the CDR3: TGTGCCAGCAGCGAAAGGGGGGGGATCAACAATGAGCAGTTCTTC. It translates to CASSERGGINNEQFF.

The V and J genes are TRBV20-1 and TRBJ2-7; TRBD1 matches at 7 bases. The germline V gene encodes CDR1 DFQATT and CDR2 SNEGSKA (reference sequence). There are 11 residues in the CDR3. V shed 3 bases and J 9 bases; nucleotides not matched to a gene: 5. CDR3 DNA: TGCAGTGCTAGCACAGGGGAAAGGCAGTACTTC. Its protein is CSASTGERQYF.

J is TRBJ2-7 and V is TRBV29-1; TRBD1 matches 7 bases. CDR1 is SQVTM, CDR2 ANQGSEA, per germline. V dropped 6 bases and J dropped 5; count of bases not matched to a gene: 19. This CDR3 is 16 amino acids long. The CDR3 DNA reads TGCAGCGTCCCCCGTCTCGAGGGGGCTATTAGCCACGAGCAGTACTTC. Translation: CSVPRLEGAISHEQYF.

A single count supports this clone. The J gene is TRBJ1-4, the V gene TRBV4-2, with unresolved D. Germline assignment: CDR1 LGHNA and CDR2 YNFKEQ. The CDR3 loop spans 14 amino acids. Trimming removed 0 bases from V and 4 bases from J, with 6 bases in between. In DNA form, the CDR3 reads TGTGCCAGCAGCCAAGACCAGGTTAATGAAAAACTGTTTTTT. Translation: CASSQDQVNEKLFF.

This rearrangement joins TRBV6-5 to TRBJ1-5; tentative D call: TRBD1 (6 bases). Per germline, CDR1 MNHEY and CDR2 SVGAGI. The germline V and J ends were trimmed by 8 bases and 6 bases, with 11 bases remaining between them. The CDR3 has 12 residues. CDR3 coding DNA: TGTGCCAGCTCCTCCAGGGGTCAGCCCCAGCATTTT. It encodes CASSSRGQPQHF.

CDR3 coding DNA: TGCGCCAGCAGCCAAGATCCCTTAATGAACACTGAAGCTTTCTTT. This gives the protein CASSQDPLMNTEAFF. The rearrangement joins TRBV4-3 to TRBJ1-1; D gene ambiguous. This CDR3 is built from 15 residues. V lost 0 bases, J lost 0 bases, and 8 bases lay in between. From germline, CDR1 is LGHNA and CDR2 YSLEER.

J is TRBJ1-5 and V is TRBV15; D is unclear. The CDR3 covers 14 residues. Germline-derived CDR1 and CDR2 are LNHNV and YYDKDF (reference sequence). V was cut by 0 bases and J by 2 bases, with 5 bases left in between. In nucleotides, the CDR3 is TGTGCCACCAGCAGAGATCCAGGCAATCAGCCCCAGCATTTT. Its translation is CATSRDPGNQPQHF.

V is TRBV20-1 and J is TRBJ1-1; 9 bases align to TRBD1. The CDR3 runs 14 residues. V dropped 3 bases and J dropped 5; count of bases not matched to a gene: 7. Germline V gene data show CDR1 as DFQATT and CDR2 as SNEGSKA (reference sequence). The chain's CDR3 is CSASSGQGNTEAFF. The CDR3 nucleotides are TGCAGTGCTAGTTCGGGACAGGGAAATACTGAAGCTTTCTTT.

V is TRBV7-3 and J is TRBJ2-3; TRBD1 matches at 8 bases. This CDR3 comprises 13 residues. J gave up 7 bases and V 4 bases, and 4 bases lay outside the gene matches. Germline V lookup: CDR1 SGHTA, CDR2 FQGTGA. CDR3 nucleotides: TGTGCCAGCAGCTCCAGGACAGGGTATACGCAGTATTTT. Amino acid sequence: CASSSRTGYTQYF.

V usage is TRBV5-1 and J usage is TRBJ2-3; 8 bases line up with TRBD1. The germline CDR1 and CDR2 sequences are SGHRS and YFSETQ. The CDR3 runs 15 residues. J was trimmed by 3 bases and V by 0 bases; bases with no gene match: 3. The CDR3 is CASSLGQGLTDTQYF. DNA of the CDR3: TGCGCCAGCAGCTTGGGACAGGGGCTAACAGATACGCAGTATTTT. Together with reference TRBV5-1 and TRBJ2-3, the CDR3 gives the full variable domain: KAGVTQTPRYLIKTRGQQVTLSCSPISGHRSVSWYQQTPGQGLQFLFEYFSETQRNKGNFPGRFSGRQFSNSRSEMNVSTLELGDSALYLCASSLGQGLTDTQYFGPGTRLTVL.

J is TRBJ2-1 and V is TRBV4-2, with 8 bases lining up with TRBD2. Losses at the gene ends were 3 bases for V and 4 bases for J; bases not matched to a gene: 11. The CDR3 consists of 17 residues. Germline V gene data show CDR1 as LGHNA and CDR2 as YNFKEQ. This chain's CDR3 is CASSQDPSGGPYNEQFF. In nucleotides, the CDR3 is TGTGCCAGCAGCCAGGATCCGAGCGGGGGCCCTTACAATGAGCAGTTCTTC.

This clone was counted once. V gene TRBV30 combines with J gene TRBJ2-2; the D is unclear. Germline lookup yields CDR1 GTSNPN and CDR2 SVGIG (reference sequence). The CDR3 consists of 17 residues. The V and J ends lost 3 bases and 9 bases respectively, with 26 bases between them. DNA of the CDR3: TGTGCCTGGAGCGCCGCGGCGAATTATCCTCCTTCCCGGGAGCTGTTTTTT. This gives the protein CAWSAAANYPPSRELFF. Based on the CDR3 plus reference TRBV30 and TRBJ2-2, the full variable domain is SQTIHQWPATLVQPVGSPLSLECTVEGTSNPNLYWYRQAAGRGLQLLFYSVGIGQISSEVPQNLSASRPQDRQFILSSKKLLLSDSGFYLCAWSAAANYPPSRELFFGEGSRLTVL.

The V gene is TRBV6-6, the J gene TRBJ1-5; no reliable D call. Germline loops: CDR1 MNHNY, CDR2 SVGAGI (reference sequence). CDR3 length: 15 amino acids. V dropped 2 bases and J dropped 0 bases, with 8 bases sitting between them. In nucleotides, the CDR3 is TGTGCCAGCAGTTACATACAGAATAGCAATCAGCCCCAGCATTTT. It specifies CASSYIQNSNQPQHF.

This chain connects TRBV14 to TRBJ2-5; D is uncertain. Germline V gene lookup returns CDR1 SGHDN and CDR2 FVKESK. V was clipped by 2 bases and J by 5 bases, with 6 bases between them. The CDR3 contains 12 residues. For the CDR3, the DNA is TGTGCCAGCAGCCAATATATGGAGACCCAGTACTTC. This sequence encodes CASSQYMETQYF.